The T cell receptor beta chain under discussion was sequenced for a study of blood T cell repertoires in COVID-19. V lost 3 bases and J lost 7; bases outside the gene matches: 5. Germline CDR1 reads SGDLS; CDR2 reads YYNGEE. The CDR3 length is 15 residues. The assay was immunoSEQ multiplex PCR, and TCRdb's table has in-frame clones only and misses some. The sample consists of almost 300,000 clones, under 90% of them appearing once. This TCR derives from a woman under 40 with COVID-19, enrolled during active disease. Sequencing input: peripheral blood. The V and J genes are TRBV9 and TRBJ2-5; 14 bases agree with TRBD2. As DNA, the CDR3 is TGTGCCAGCAGCGCCGGGACTAGCGGGGGAGGGACCCAGTACTTC. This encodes CASSAGTSGGGTQYF.